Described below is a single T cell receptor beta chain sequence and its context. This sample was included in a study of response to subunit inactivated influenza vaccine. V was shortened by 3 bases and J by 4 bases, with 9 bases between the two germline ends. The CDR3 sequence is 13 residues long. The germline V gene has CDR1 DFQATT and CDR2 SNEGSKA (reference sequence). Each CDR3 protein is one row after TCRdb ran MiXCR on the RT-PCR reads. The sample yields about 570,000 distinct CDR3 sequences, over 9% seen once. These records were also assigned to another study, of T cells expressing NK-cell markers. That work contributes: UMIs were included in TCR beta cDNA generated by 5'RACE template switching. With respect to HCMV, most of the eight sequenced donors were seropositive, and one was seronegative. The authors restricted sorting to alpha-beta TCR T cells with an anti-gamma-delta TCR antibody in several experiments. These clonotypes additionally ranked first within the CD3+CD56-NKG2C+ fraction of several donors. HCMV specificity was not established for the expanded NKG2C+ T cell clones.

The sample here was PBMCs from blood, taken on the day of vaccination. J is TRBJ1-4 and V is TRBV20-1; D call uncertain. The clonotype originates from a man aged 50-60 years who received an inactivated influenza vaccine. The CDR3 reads CSASHPGNEKLFF. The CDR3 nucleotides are TGCAGTGCTAGTCACCCGGGTAATGAAAAACTGTTTTTT.